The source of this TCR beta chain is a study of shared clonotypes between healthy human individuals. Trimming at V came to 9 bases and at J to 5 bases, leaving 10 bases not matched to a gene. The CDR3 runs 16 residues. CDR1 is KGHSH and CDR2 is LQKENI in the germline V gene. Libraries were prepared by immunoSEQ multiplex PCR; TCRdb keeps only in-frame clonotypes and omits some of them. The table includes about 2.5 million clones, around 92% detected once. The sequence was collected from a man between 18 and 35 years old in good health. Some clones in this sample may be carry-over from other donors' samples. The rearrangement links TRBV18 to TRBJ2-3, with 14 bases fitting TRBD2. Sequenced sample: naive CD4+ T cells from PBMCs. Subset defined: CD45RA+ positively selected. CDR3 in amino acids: CASARGLAGGGDTQYF. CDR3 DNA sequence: TGTGCCAGTGCGCGCGGACTAGCGGGAGGTGGAGATACGCAGTATTTT.